This entry describes one TCR beta chain. Sequenced by immunoSEQ multiplex PCR; TCRdb stores in-frame clones only, minus some. The sample contains over a million clones, 95% to 99% of which appear only once. The CDR3 consists of 16 residues. The germline CDR1 and CDR2 sequences are SQVTM and ANQGSEA. The trim removed 6 bases at V and 6 bases at J, leaving 16 bases unmatched. This sample was taken from a study of shared clonotypes between healthy human individuals. The chain joins TRBV29-1 to TRBJ1-2; 10 bases match TRBD1. The source of this sequence is a man aged 25 to 45 in good health. The sample comprised naive CD4+ T cells sorted from blood. As for subset: CD45RA+ positively selected. The CDR3 region has the DNA TGCAGCGTAAAACTTCGAACCGGGACAGGGGACCATGGCTACACCTTC. The encoded protein is CSVKLRTGTGDHGYTF. Drawing the rest from reference TRBV29-1 and TRBJ1-2, the complete variable domain is SAVISQKPSRDICQRGTSLTIQCQVDSQVTMMFWYRQQPGQSLTLIATANQGSEATYESGFVIDKFPISRPNLTFSTLTVSNMSPEDSSIYLCSVKLRTGTGDHGYTFGSGTRLTVV.